What follows are 25 T cell receptor beta chains derived from one specimen sequenced in a study of T cell responses to AZD1222 COVID-19 vaccine. Sequenced by immunoSEQ multiplex PCR; TCRdb stores in-frame clones only, minus some. This table holds about 56,000 clones, more than 75% found once. Material: peripheral blood, obtained on day 0 of AZD1222 vaccination. Receptor source: an adult in good health.

V gene TRBV11-2 combines with J gene TRBJ1-2; unclear D gene. This CDR3 spans 15 amino acids. CDR1 and CDR2 from the germline V gene are SGHAT and FQNNGV. Trimming removed 2 bases at V and 5 bases at J, with 15 bases between. The CDR3 spells CASSLISTATYGYTF. CDR3 coding DNA: TGTGCCAGCAGCTTAATTTCAACAGCGACTTATGGCTACACCTTC.

This clone has a handful of counts. J is TRBJ1-3 and V is TRBV12-3 or TRBV12-4, with D uncertain. The CDR3 is 12 residues long. Trimming pared 7 bases from V and 1 base from J, leaving 5 bases between. The CDR3 reads CASKVSGNTIYF. The CDR3 bases are TGTGCCAGCAAAGTTTCTGGAAACACCATATATTTT.

The chain joins TRBV5-1 to TRBJ1-1, with a weak D call TRBD1 (5 bases). This CDR3 contains 15 residues. Trimming removed 0 bases from V and 4 bases from J, with 13 bases in between. Germline CDR1 reads SGHRS; CDR2 reads YFSETQ. CDR3 region: CASSLAAGVGTEAFF. CDR3 sequence (DNA): TGCGCCAGCAGCTTGGCCGCGGGGGTGGGCACTGAAGCTTTCTTT. The full variable domain, in which reference TRBV5-1 and TRBJ1-1 provide the parts outside the CDR3, is KAGVTQTPRYLIKTRGQQVTLSCSPISGHRSVSWYQQTPGQGLQFLFEYFSETQRNKGNFPGRFSGRQFSNSRSEMNVSTLELGDSALYLCASSLAAGVGTEAFFGQGTRLTVV.

The V call is TRBV6-6, the J call TRBJ1-1, with a possible D match to TRBD1 (6 bases). Deletions cut 5 bases from V and 2 bases from J, with 9 bases between. The CDR3 spans 13 residues. Germline lookup yields CDR1 MNHNY and CDR2 SVGAGI (reference sequence). The CDR3 protein is CASSPGDNTEAFF. DNA of the CDR3: TGTGCCAGCAGTCCAGGGGATAACACTGAAGCTTTCTTT.

The chain couples TRBV6-1 to TRBJ1-4, with 7 bases identical to TRBD1. The V and J ends lost 4 bases and 4 bases, in that order; junction bases with no gene match: 9. Germline V gene data show CDR1 as MNHNS and CDR2 as SASEGT. This CDR3 is 16 amino acids long. This chain's CDR3 is CASSVGRQGFNEKLFF. CDR3 DNA: TGTGCCAGCAGTGTTGGGAGACAGGGATTTAATGAAAAACTGTTTTTT.

The CDR3 DNA follows: TGTGCCAGCTCACCCCCCCCGACAGGGCTGAACACTGAAGCTTTCTTT. This translates into CASSPPPTGLNTEAFF. The chain links TRBV18 to TRBJ1-1; 7 bases fit TRBD1. CDR3 length: 16 residues. With V trimmed by 3 bases and J by 0 bases, 7 bases remained unmatched. Germline CDR1 KGHSH, CDR2 LQKENI.

The CDR3 here is CASSLVGDPGYEQFF. The CDR3 DNA reads as TGTGCCAGCAGTCTCGTAGGGGATCCAGGGTACGAGCAGTTCTTC. This chain joins TRBV6-5 and TRBJ2-1, with D possibly TRBD1 on 5 matching bases. This CDR3 has 15 amino acids. Per germline, CDR1 MNHEY and CDR2 SVGAGI. V was pared by 5 bases and J by 10 bases, with 21 bases between.

The chain links TRBV10-3 to TRBJ2-7, with 7 bases identical to TRBD1. CDR3 size: 14 residues. Germline V gene data show CDR1 as ENHRY and CDR2 as SYGVKD. With V trimmed by 5 bases and J by 3 bases, 7 bases remained unmatched. DNA of the CDR3: TGTGCCATCAGTTTAATGGGACAGCGCTACGAGCAGTACTTC. Protein product: CAISLMGQRYEQYF.

The genes are TRBV9 and TRBJ2-1; 8 nucleotides match TRBD2. The trim removed 4 bases at V and 4 bases at J, leaving 10 bases unmatched. The CDR3 has 16 amino acids. From germline, CDR1 is SGDLS and CDR2 YYNGEE. The CDR3 loop reads CASSRDPTGGYNEQFF. The CDR3, as DNA: TGTGCCAGCAGCAGAGACCCTACGGGGGGGTACAATGAGCAGTTCTTC.

In this sample, this clone turned up a few times. The rearrangement uses TRBV4-1 and TRBJ2-7, with 12 bases that match TRBD2. Looked up from germline, CDR1 is MGHRA and CDR2 is YSYEKL. The trim removed 4 bases at V and 0 bases at J, leaving 19 bases unmatched. The CDR3 consists of 21 residues. The CDR3 sequence is CASSRAMGPILAGGPSYEQYF. CDR3 nucleotide sequence: TGCGCCAGCAGCCGAGCGATGGGTCCTATCCTAGCGGGAGGGCCCTCCTACGAGCAGTACTTC.

The rearrangement joins TRBV6-1 to TRBJ2-3; 10 bases are a match to TRBD2. The germline V gene has CDR1 MNHNS and CDR2 SASEGT. V lost 0 bases to trimming and J lost 7 bases; unmatched junction nucleotides: 7. CDR3 length: 16 residues. The CDR3 nucleotides read TGTGCCAGCAGTGAAGCCCTCCTAGCGGGAGCTCATACGCAGTATTTT. Translating it yields CASSEALLAGAHTQYF.

The count of this clone is one. The CDR3 DNA sequence: TGTGCCAGCAGTTTGTTAGGGGGAAGTGGGACCGGGGAGCTGTTTTTT. It yields the protein CASSLLGGSGTGELFF. The gene calls are TRBV28 and TRBJ2-2; TRBD1 is a possible D gene (6 bases). Between the trimmed V and J ends, which lost 3 bases and 5 bases, there was a span of 16 bases. Germline loops: CDR1 MDHEN, CDR2 SYDVKM. This CDR3 comprises 16 residues.

The V and J genes are TRBV11-3 and TRBJ2-1; 8 bases fit TRBD2. The V gene end was trimmed by 4 bases and the J gene end by 4 bases; junction bases not matched to a gene: 6. Germline V CDR1 and CDR2: SGHNT, YENEEA. The CDR3 totals 15 residues. The CDR3 loop is CASSSSSGFYNEQFF. In nucleotides, the CDR3 is TGTGCCAGCAGCTCTTCTAGCGGGTTTTACAATGAGCAGTTCTTC.

The V gene is TRBV2, the J gene TRBJ1-4; no clear D gene. V lost 2 bases and J 6 bases, leaving 13 bases between the germline ends. Germline CDR1 is SNHLY and CDR2 is FYNNEI. CDR3 length equals 15 residues. The CDR3: CASSETLVGYEKLFF. CDR3 nucleotides: TGTGCCAGCAGTGAAACTTTGGTAGGGTATGAAAAACTGTTTTTT.

The chain links TRBV24-1 to TRBJ2-2, with D hard to call. V lost 6 bases and J lost 0, with 4 bases in between. CDR3 length: 13 amino acids. CDR1 KGHDR and CDR2 SFDVKD come from the germline V gene. The CDR3 DNA is TGTGCCACCAGTTCGGCGAACACCGGGGAGCTGTTTTTT. This encodes CATSSANTGELFF.

The V gene is TRBV11-2, the J gene TRBJ2-1; D not resolved. The CDR3 consists of 14 residues. CDR1 is SGHAT, CDR2 FQNNGV, per germline. Trimming took 3 bases from V and 14 from J, leaving 20 bases between them. CDR3 protein: CASSLSSDPEIEFF. CDR3 nucleotides: TGTGCCAGCAGCTTGTCATCCGACCCAGAGATCGAGTTCTTC.

The genes are TRBV9 and TRBJ2-7; D is unclear. The CDR3 runs to 14 residues. The germline gives CDR1 SGDLS, CDR2 YYNGEE. Trimming removed 1 base from V and 0 bases from J, with 8 bases in between. CDR3 protein: CASSVSPGSYEQYF. CDR3 DNA: TGTGCCAGCAGCGTATCACCTGGCTCCTACGAGCAGTACTTC.

This clone has just a few counts. CDR3 in amino acids: CASSWTGGSGANVLTF. The CDR3, as DNA: TGTGCCAGCAGCTGGACAGGGGGCTCTGGGGCCAACGTCCTGACTTTC. The V and J genes are TRBV7-3 and TRBJ2-6; 10 bases match TRBD1. V shed 4 bases, J shed 0 bases, and the junction held 0 bases outside the gene matches. Per germline, CDR1 SGHTA and CDR2 FQGTGA. The CDR3 consists of 16 residues.

The J gene is TRBJ2-1, the V gene TRBV6-5, with D possibly matching TRBD2 (6 bases). CDR3 length: 16 residues. Deletions cut 2 bases from V and 6 bases from J, with 17 bases between. Germline assignment: CDR1 MNHEY and CDR2 SVGAGI. DNA for the CDR3: TGTGCCAGCAGTTACACGTCCGGGAGCATCGGCAATGAGCAGTTCTTC. The encoded protein is CASSYTSGSIGNEQFF.

This chain connects TRBV30 to TRBJ2-3, with D hard to call. The CDR3 has 16 amino acids. Germline V gene data show CDR1 as GTSNPN and CDR2 as SVGIG (reference sequence). V was pared by 2 bases and J by 3 bases, with 18 bases between. The CDR3 protein is CAWSLGPGVRTDTQYF. CDR3 in DNA: TGTGCCTGGAGTTTGGGCCCTGGAGTTAGGACAGATACGCAGTATTTT.

The rearrangement links TRBV4-3 to TRBJ2-2; D is unresolved. The CDR3 runs to 12 residues. With 3 bases removed from V and 5 bases from J, the gap between germline ends came to 4 bases. Germline V CDR1 and CDR2: LGHNA, YSLEER. The CDR3 is CASSHHTGELFF. Here the CDR3 DNA reads TGCGCCAGCAGCCATCATACCGGGGAGCTGTTTTTT.

The chain employs TRBV6-2 or TRBV6-3 and TRBJ1-2; D uncertain. Germline CDR1 and CDR2: MNHEY and SVGEGT. This CDR3 spans 12 amino acids. Trimming removed 0 bases at V and 8 bases at J, with 7 bases between. In DNA form, the CDR3 reads TGTGCCAGCAGTTACTCCATTACCGGCTACACCTTC. Translating gives CASSYSITGYTF.

J is TRBJ1-2 and V is TRBV2, with D unclear. Trimming shortened V by 2 bases and J by 2 bases, and 6 bases separated the two germline ends. The CDR3 sequence is 13 residues long. The V gene's germline CDR1 is SNHLY and CDR2 FYNNEI. CDR3 in DNA: TGTGCCAGCAGTGAACAGTTAAACTATGGCTACACCTTC. Protein: CASSEQLNYGYTF.

This clone has a single count. V is TRBV25-1 and J is TRBJ2-2, with D tentatively TRBD1 (6 bases). Germline V gives CDR1 MGHDK, CDR2 SYGVNS. The ends were cut back, 2 bases at V and 1 base at J, with 14 bases in the middle. The length of the CDR3 is 17 residues. The DNA for the CDR3 is TGTGCCAGCAGTGAACTGGGGGCAAACTTGAACACCGGGGAGCTGTTTTTT. Encoded protein: CASSELGANLNTGELFF.

The DNA for the CDR3 is TGTGCCAGCACCGAACTCAGGGGGGCCACTGAAGCTTTCTTT. Protein: CASTELRGATEAFF. This sequence joins TRBV28 and TRBJ1-1, with 7 positions matching TRBD1. The CDR3 extends over 14 amino acids. The ends lost 7 bases at V and 4 bases at J; junction bases unmatched: 9. Germline assignment: CDR1 MDHEN and CDR2 SYDVKM.